The T cell receptor (beta chain) described here comes from a study of blood T cell repertoires in COVID-19. This CDR3 comprises 14 residues. Germline loops: CDR1 MNHEY, CDR2 SVGEGT. V lost 3 bases, J lost 6 bases, and 14 bases lay in between. TCRdb keeps only in-frame clones here, not all; method: immunoSEQ multiplex PCR. The sample comprises around 160,000 clones, roughly 79% of which are singletons, and roughly 8.3% rests with the top ten. The TCR originated in a human donor with acute or convalescent COVID-19. The donor label of this sample is uncertain. The chain carries TRBV6-2 or TRBV6-3 and TRBJ1-1; the D gene is possibly TRBD1 (5 bases). The specimen sequenced was peripheral blood. The CDR3 DNA sequence: TGTGCCAGCAGTTATGGGCAGGGTGGTTCTGAAGCTTTCTTT. This encodes CASSYGQGGSEAFF.